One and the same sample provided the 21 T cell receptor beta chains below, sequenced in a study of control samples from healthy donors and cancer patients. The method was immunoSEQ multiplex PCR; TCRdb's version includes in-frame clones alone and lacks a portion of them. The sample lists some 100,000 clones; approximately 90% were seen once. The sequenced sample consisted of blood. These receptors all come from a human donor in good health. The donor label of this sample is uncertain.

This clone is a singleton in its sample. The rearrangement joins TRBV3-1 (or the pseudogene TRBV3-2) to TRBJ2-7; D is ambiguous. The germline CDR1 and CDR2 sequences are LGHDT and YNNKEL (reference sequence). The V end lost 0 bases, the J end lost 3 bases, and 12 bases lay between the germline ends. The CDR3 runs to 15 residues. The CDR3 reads CASSQDNGRFYEQYF. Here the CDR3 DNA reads TGTGCCAGCAGCCAAGATAATGGCAGATTCTACGAGCAGTACTTC.

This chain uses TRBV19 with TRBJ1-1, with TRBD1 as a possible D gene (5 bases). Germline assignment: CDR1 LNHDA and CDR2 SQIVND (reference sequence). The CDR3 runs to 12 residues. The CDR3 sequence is CAAGVPNTEAFF. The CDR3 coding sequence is TGTGCGGCGGGGGTCCCGAACACTGAAGCTTTCTTT.

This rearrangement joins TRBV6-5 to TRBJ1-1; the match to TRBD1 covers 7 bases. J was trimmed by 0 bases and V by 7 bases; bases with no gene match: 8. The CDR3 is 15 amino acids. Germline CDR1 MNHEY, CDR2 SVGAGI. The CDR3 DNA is TGTGCCAGCACCGGGACAGCGCCTATGAACACTGAAGCTTTCTTT. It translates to CASTGTAPMNTEAFF.

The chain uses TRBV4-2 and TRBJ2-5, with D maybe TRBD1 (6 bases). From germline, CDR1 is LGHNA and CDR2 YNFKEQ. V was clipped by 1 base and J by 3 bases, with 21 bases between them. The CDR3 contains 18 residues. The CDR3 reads CASSQGTTGQRDEETQYF. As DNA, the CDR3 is TGTGCCAGCAGCCAAGGAACAACAGGACAGAGGGACGAAGAGACCCAGTACTTC.

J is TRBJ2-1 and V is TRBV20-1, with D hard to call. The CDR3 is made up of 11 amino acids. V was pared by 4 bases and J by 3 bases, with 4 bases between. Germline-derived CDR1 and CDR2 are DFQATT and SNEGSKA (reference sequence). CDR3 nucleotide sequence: TGCAGTGCTATTAACTACAATGAGCAGTTCTTC. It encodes CSAINYNEQFF.

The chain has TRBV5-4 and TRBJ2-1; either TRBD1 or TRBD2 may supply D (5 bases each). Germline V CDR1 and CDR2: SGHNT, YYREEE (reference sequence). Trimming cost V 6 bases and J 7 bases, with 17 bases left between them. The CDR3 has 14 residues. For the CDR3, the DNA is TGTGCCAGCAAGGGGACGAAGGAGTCGAATGAGCAGTTCTTC. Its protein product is CASKGTKESNEQFF. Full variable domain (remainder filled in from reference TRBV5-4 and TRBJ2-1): ETGVTQSPTHLIKTRGQQVTLRCSSQSGHNTVSWYQQALGQGPQFIFQYYREEENGRGNFPPRFSGLQFPNYSSELNVNALELDDSALYLCASKGTKESNEQFFGPGTRLTVL.

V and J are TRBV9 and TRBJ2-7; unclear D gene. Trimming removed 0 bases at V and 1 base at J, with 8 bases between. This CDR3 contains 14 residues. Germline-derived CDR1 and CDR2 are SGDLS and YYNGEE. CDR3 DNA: TGTGCCAGCAGCGTAGCGCCGACATCCTACGAGCAGTACTTC. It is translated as CASSVAPTSYEQYF.

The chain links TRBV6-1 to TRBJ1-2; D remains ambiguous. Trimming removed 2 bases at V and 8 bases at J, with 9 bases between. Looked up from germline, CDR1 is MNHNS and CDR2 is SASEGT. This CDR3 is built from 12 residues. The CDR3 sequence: CASSEYPAGYTF. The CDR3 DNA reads TGTGCCAGCAGTGAATACCCAGCCGGCTACACCTTC.

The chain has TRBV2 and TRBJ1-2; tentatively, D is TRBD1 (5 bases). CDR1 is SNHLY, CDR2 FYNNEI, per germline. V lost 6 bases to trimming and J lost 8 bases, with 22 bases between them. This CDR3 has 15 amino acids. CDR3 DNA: TGTGCCAGCAGATCCGCCCAGGGAGGAAGAGAAGGCTACACCTTC. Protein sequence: CASRSAQGGREGYTF.

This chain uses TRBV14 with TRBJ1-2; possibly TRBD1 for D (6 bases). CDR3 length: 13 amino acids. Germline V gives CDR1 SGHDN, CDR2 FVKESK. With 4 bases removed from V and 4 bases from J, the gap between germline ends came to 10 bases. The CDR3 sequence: CASSLTGGYGYTF. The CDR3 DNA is TGTGCCAGCAGCCTGACAGGTGGCTATGGCTACACCTTC.

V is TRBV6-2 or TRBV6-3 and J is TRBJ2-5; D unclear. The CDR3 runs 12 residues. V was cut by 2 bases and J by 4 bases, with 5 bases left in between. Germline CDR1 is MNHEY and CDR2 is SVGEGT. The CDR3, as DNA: TGTGCCAGCAGTTACCCTGGAGAGACCCAGTACTTC. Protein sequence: CASSYPGETQYF.

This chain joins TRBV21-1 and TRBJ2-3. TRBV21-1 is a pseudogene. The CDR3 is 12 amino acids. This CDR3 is CASSGFTDTQYF. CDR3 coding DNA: TGTGCCAGCAGCGGGTTCACAGATACGCAGTATTTT.

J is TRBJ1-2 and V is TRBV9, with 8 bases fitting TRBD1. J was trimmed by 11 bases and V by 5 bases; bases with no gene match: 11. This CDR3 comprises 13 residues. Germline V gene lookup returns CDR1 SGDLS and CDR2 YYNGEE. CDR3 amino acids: CASRSRGRTRYTF. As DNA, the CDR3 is TGTGCCAGCAGGTCCAGGGGGCGAACCAGATACACCTTC.

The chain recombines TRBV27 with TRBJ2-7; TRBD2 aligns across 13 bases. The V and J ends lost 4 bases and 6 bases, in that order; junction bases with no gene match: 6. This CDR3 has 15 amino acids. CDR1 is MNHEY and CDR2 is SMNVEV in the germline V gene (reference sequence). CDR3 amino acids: CASSSGLAGMGEQYF. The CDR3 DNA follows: TGTGCCAGCAGTTCGGGACTAGCGGGGATGGGCGAGCAGTACTTC.

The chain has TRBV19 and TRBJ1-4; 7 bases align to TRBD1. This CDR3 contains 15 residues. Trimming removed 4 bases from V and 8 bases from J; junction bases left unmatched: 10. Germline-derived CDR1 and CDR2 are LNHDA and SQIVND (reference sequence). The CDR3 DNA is TGTGCCAGTAGTACACAAGACAGGGTCCCAGAAAAACTGTTTTTT. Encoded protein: CASSTQDRVPEKLFF.

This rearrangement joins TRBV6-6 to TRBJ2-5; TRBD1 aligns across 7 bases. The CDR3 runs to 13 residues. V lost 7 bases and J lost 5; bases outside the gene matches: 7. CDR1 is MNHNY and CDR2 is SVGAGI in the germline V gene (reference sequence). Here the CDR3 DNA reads TGTGCCAGCACCATAACAGGGGAGGAGACCCAGTACTTC. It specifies CASTITGEETQYF.

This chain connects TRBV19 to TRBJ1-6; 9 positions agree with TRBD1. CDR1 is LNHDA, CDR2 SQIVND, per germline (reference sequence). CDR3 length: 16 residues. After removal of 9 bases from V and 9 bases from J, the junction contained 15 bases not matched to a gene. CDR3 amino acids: CASRTGTGWRISPLHF. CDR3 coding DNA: TGTGCCAGCAGAACCGGGACAGGGTGGCGGATTTCACCCCTCCACTTT.

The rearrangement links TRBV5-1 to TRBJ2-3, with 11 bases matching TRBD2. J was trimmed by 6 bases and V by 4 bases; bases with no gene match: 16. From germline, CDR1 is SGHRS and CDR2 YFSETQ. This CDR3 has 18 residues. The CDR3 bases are TGCGCCAGCAGCATTAGCGGGGGGGCGCTTTTGGGCTTTGATACGCAGTATTTT. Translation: CASSISGGALLGFDTQYF.

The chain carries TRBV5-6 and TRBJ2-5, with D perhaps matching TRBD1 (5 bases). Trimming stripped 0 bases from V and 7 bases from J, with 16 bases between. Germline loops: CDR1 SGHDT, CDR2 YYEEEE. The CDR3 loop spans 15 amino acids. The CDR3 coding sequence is TGTGCCAGCAGCTTGGGTTCCGTGGGGCGCCTGACCCAGTACTTC. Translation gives CASSLGSVGRLTQYF.

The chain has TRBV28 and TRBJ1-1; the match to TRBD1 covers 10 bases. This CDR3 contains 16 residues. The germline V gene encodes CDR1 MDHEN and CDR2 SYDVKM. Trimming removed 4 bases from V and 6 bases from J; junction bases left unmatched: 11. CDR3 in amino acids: CASSWDRGSYHAEAFF. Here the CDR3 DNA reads TGTGCCAGCAGTTGGGACAGGGGTAGTTATCATGCTGAAGCTTTCTTT.

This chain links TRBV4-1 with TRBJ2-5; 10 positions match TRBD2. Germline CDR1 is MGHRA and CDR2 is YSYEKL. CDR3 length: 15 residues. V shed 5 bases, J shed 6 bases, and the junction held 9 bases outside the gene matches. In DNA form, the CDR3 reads TGCGCCAGCAGCGGCCAGCGGGGGGGCGGTCAGACCCAGTACTTC. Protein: CASSGQRGGGQTQYF.